These 13 T cell receptor beta chains came from one sample sequenced in a study of Siglec-9 on CD8 T cells in melanoma. Generated by immunoSEQ multiplex PCR, the TCRdb table keeps only in-frame clones and is missing some. The sample records about 33,000 clones, 84% being singletons. The sample consisted of Siglec-9- CD8+ T cells sorted from blood. The origin of the receptors is a human donor in good health.

This chain joins TRBV5-3 and TRBJ1-1; D may be TRBD1 (6 bases). TRBV5-3 qualifies as an ORF whose function is uncertain. Deletions cut 1 base from V and 3 bases from J, with 22 bases between. The CDR3 contains 18 residues. The CDR3 region has the DNA TGTGCCAGAAGCTTGAGACGGACAGACACAAGGGGTGACACTGAAGCTTTCTTT. It codes for CARSLRRTDTRGDTEAFF.

This chain uses TRBV10-2 with TRBJ2-7, with 11 bases matching TRBD2. The CDR3 sequence is 18 residues long. The germline gives CDR1 WSHSY, CDR2 SAAADI. J lost 0 bases, V lost 3 bases, and 10 bases had no gene match. DNA for the CDR3: TGCGCCAGCAGTGATTCTACTAGCGGGGGCCCGAGCTCCTACGAGCAGTACTTC. This sequence encodes CASSDSTSGGPSSYEQYF.

J is TRBJ1-1 and V is TRBV2; D may be TRBD1 (6 bases). The CDR3 is 15 residues long. The V end was cut by 3 bases, the J end by 4 bases, with 15 bases between. The germline CDR1 and CDR2 sequences are SNHLY and FYNNEI. CDR3 nucleotides: TGTGCCAGCAGTGATATATTTCAGGGGAGCACTGAAGCTTTCTTT. This sequence encodes CASSDIFQGSTEAFF. Full variable domain (rest looked up from reference TRBV2 and TRBJ1-1): EPEVTQTPSHQVTQMGQEVILRCVPISNHLYFYWYRQILGQKVEFLVSFYNNEISEKSEIFDDQFSVERPDGSNFTLKIRSTKLEDSAMYFCASSDIFQGSTEAFFGQGTRLTVV.

The chain joins TRBV4-1 to TRBJ2-7; D possibly corresponds to TRBD2 (6 bases). From germline, CDR1 is MGHRA and CDR2 YSYEKL. The CDR3 has 14 amino acids. With 2 bases removed from V and 2 bases from J, the gap between germline ends came to 10 bases. Here the CDR3 DNA reads TGCGCCAGCAGCCAATGGGACTGGACCTACGAGCAGTACTTC. Translating it yields CASSQWDWTYEQYF.

V gene TRBV27 combines with J gene TRBJ2-3; 9 positions match TRBD2. The CDR3 has 18 amino acids. Germline CDR1 is MNHEY and CDR2 is SMNVEV (reference sequence). The junction had 11 bases not matched to a gene; V was cut back by 2 bases and J by 2 bases. The CDR3, as DNA: TGTGCCAGCAGTTTACCTCAAGCTAGCGGGGATTACACAGATACGCAGTATTTT. It is translated as CASSLPQASGDYTDTQYF.

The chain uses TRBV6-1 and TRBJ2-7; 8 nucleotides match TRBD1. This CDR3 has 15 residues. V shed 3 bases and J 6 bases; nucleotides not matched to a gene: 10. Germline CDR1 is MNHNS and CDR2 is SASEGT. The CDR3 DNA reads as TGTGCCAGCAGTGATTTGACAGGGGTGACATCCGAGCAGTACTTC. Translation gives CASSDLTGVTSEQYF.

The rearrangement joins TRBV11-3 to TRBJ2-7; D perhaps matches TRBD2 (5 bases). The V end was cut by 4 bases, the J end by 0 bases, with 7 bases between. This CDR3 is 13 amino acids long. The germline V gene has CDR1 SGHNT and CDR2 YENEEA. The CDR3 bases are TGTGCCAGCAGCTCCGACTACTCCTACGAGCAGTACTTC. Protein product: CASSSDYSYEQYF.

The gene calls are TRBV7-9 and TRBJ1-1; TRBD1 might be the D (5 bases). The CDR3 totals 13 residues. Germline assignment: CDR1 SEHNR and CDR2 FQNEAQ (reference sequence). Trimming shortened V by 8 bases and J by 0 bases, and 10 bases separated the two germline ends. This CDR3 reads CASLRELNTEAFF. The CDR3 DNA reads as TGTGCCAGCCTCAGGGAGCTGAACACTGAAGCTTTCTTT.

The V gene is TRBV7-9, the J gene TRBJ2-1; 7 bases are a match to TRBD2. J was trimmed by 5 bases and V by 2 bases; bases with no gene match: 3. CDR3 length: 14 amino acids. The germline V gene has CDR1 SEHNR and CDR2 FQNEAQ (reference sequence). The CDR3 loop reads CASSLTGTNNEQFF. The CDR3, as DNA: TGTGCCAGCAGCTTAACCGGGACTAACAATGAGCAGTTCTTC. The variable domain in full, completed from reference TRBV7-9 and TRBJ2-1, reads DTGVSQNPRHKITKRGQNVTFRCDPISEHNRLYWYRQTLGQGPEFLTYFQNEAQLEKSRLLSDRFSAERPKGSFSTLEIQRTEQGDSAMYLCASSLTGTNNEQFFGPGTRLTVL.

The V call is TRBV4-1, the J call TRBJ2-2; 7 positions match TRBD2. CDR3 length: 18 amino acids. The J segment lost 7 bases and the V segment lost 2 bases, leaving 16 bases of the junction unmatched. CDR1 is MGHRA, CDR2 YSYEKL, per germline. The CDR3 bases are TGCGCCAGCAGCCAAACTCCAGGGACTTTCTCGGGGGGCGGGGAGCTGTTTTTT. Translation: CASSQTPGTFSGGGELFF.

J is TRBJ1-1 and V is TRBV7-3; no clear D gene. Per germline, CDR1 SGHTA and CDR2 FQGTGA. V lost 0 bases to trimming and J lost 1 base, with 12 bases between them. The CDR3 has 16 amino acids. CDR3 coding DNA: TGTGCCAGCAGCTTAACCCCCTGGCAGGAGAACACTGAAGCTTTCTTT. Its protein product is CASSLTPWQENTEAFF.

The CDR3 nucleotides read TGTGCCATCAGTCCTAGCGGGGACTACGAGCAGTACTTC. Encoded protein: CAISPSGDYEQYF. V gene TRBV10-3 combines with J gene TRBJ2-7; 9 bases are shared with TRBD2. The CDR3 contains 13 residues. Germline loops: CDR1 ENHRY, CDR2 SYGVKD. J gave up 3 bases and V 5 bases, and 2 bases lay outside the gene matches.

The rearrangement uses TRBV7-8 and TRBJ2-7; D gene unclear. Per germline, CDR1 SGHVS and CDR2 FQNEAQ. V dropped 4 bases and J dropped 2 bases, with 3 bases sitting between them. The CDR3 runs 11 residues. CDR3 sequence reads: CASSSAYEQYF. The DNA of the CDR3 is TGTGCCAGCAGCTCAGCCTACGAGCAGTACTTC.